Below are 3 T cell receptor beta chains sequenced from a single sample in a study of blood T cell repertoires in COVID-19. The protocol was immunoSEQ multiplex PCR, while the TCRdb copy is restricted to in-frame clones and leaves out a portion. The top ten hold 4.6% of the sample, which has 270,000 or so clones, about 89% seen once. What was sequenced was peripheral blood. These receptors all stem from a man aged 35 to 55 with acute or convalescent COVID-19.

The chain recombines TRBV10-1 with TRBJ1-1, with D tentatively TRBD1 (5 bases). This CDR3 has 15 residues. V was pared by 3 bases and J by 3 bases, with 14 bases between. The V gene's germline CDR1 is WNHNN and CDR2 SYGVQD (reference sequence). The CDR3 reads CASSEMPGSDTEAFF. DNA of the CDR3: TGCGCCAGCAGTGAAATGCCAGGGTCAGACACTGAAGCTTTCTTT.

The rearrangement links TRBV5-1 to TRBJ2-3, with 8 bases that match TRBD2. Germline V CDR1 and CDR2: SGHRS, YFSETQ. This CDR3 region has 15 residues. The junction had 4 bases not matched to a gene; V was cut back by 2 bases and J by 2 bases. The CDR3 nucleotides are TGCGCCAGCAGCTTCGGGGGGGGACCCACAGATACGCAGTATTTT. It yields the protein CASSFGGGPTDTQYF.

The CDR3 loop reads CASGLGRTSTDTQYF. CDR3 bases: TGTGCTAGTGGTTTGGGCAGGACAAGCACAGATACGCAGTATTTT. The rearrangement links TRBV12-5 to TRBJ2-3; a weak D match, TRBD1 (5 bases). V was clipped by 1 base and J by 0 bases, with 8 bases between them. The V gene's germline CDR1 is LGHNT and CDR2 FRNRAP. The CDR3 is 15 amino acids.